This is a list of T cell receptor beta chains from one sample in a study of control samples from healthy donors and cancer patients. Profiled with immunoSEQ multiplex PCR; TCRdb holds only in-frame clones, not every one. The sample has about 130,000 clones, roughly 95% seen once; the top ten hold around 3.6%. Material: blood. The receptors stem from a man under 40 in good health. Both conserved end residues are part of each CDR3. D genes are given only for firm matches. Size is omitted from some rows. Given values are once, few, many or a class for expanded clones.

d_gene	abundance	len	v_gene	j_gene	CDR3nt	CDR3aa
-	-	15	TRBV18	TRBJ1-2	TGTGCCAGCTCTCGGATTCTGGACAGCCCCTATGGCTACACCTTC	CASSRILDSPYGYTF
-	-	13	TRBV19	TRBJ2-1	TGTGCCAGTAGTATTCAGAGTTACAATGAGCAGTTCTTC	CASSIQSYNEQFF
-	-	13	TRBV28	TRBJ1-5	TGTGCCAGCAGGGGTATGGGCAATCAGCCCCAGCATTTT	CASRGMGNQPQHF
-	once	15	TRBV4-3	TRBJ1-5	TGCGCCAGCAGCCAAGATCTTTCGGGAAATCAGCCCCAGCATTTT	CASSQDLSGNQPQHF
-	-	19	TRBV24-1	TRBJ2-5	TGTGCCACCAGTGATGGGGCTTTAGCTTCGACAGCACTCCAAGAGACCCAGTACTTC	CATSDGALASTALQETQYF
-	-	16	TRBV9	TRBJ2-3	TGTGCCAGCAGCGTAGTTCCCAGCGGTGGCACAGATACGCAGTATTTT	CASSVVPSGGTDTQYF
TRBD1	-	18	TRBV6-2/TRBV6-3	TRBJ2-1	TGTGCCAGCAGTTACTCGAGGGTTCAGGACAGGGCGCGTGGTGAGCAGTTCTTC	CASSYSRVQDRARGEQFF
-	-	16	TRBV13	TRBJ1-4	TGTGCCAGCAGCTTAGAGGGGGGTTCAACTAATGAAAAACTGTTTTTT	CASSLEGGSTNEKLFF
-	-	14	TRBV7-2	TRBJ2-3	TGTGCCAGCAGCTCTTCAGGGTTCACAGATACGCAGTATTTT	CASSSSGFTDTQYF
-	-	15	TRBV24-1	TRBJ1-1	TGTGCCACCAGGGGGGGGATGAACATGAACACTGAAGCTTTCTTT	CATRGGMNMNTEAFF
-	-	14	TRBV19	TRBJ2-1	TGTGCCAGTAGTCGGGACTCCTTCTACAATGAGCAGTTCTTC	CASSRDSFYNEQFF
-	-	13	TRBV18	TRBJ1-1	TGTGCCAGCTCGGCTGACTCGAACACTGAAGCTTTCTTT	CASSADSNTEAFF
-	-	16	TRBV4-1	TRBJ1-3	TGCGCCAGCAGCTACAGACAGGTTGGCTCTGGAAACACCATATATTTT	CASSYRQVGSGNTIYF
-	-	16	TRBV6-2/TRBV6-3	TRBJ2-2	TGTGCCAGCAGTTACCCCCTGGGACTCGACACCGGGGAGCTGTTTTTT	CASSYPLGLDTGELFF
-	once	12	TRBV7-2	TRBJ2-5	TGTGCCAGCAGCCTCACCAGGGAGACCCAGTACTTC	CASSLTRETQYF
TRBD1	-	15	TRBV28	TRBJ2-2	TGTGCCAGCAACCCACAGGGGGCAGCGACCGGGGAGCTGTTTTTT	CASNPQGAATGELFF
-	once	15	TRBV9	TRBJ1-3	TGTGCCAGCAGCATATCCCAGGGCTCTGGAAACACCATATATTTT	CASSISQGSGNTIYF
TRBD1	-	14	TRBV19	TRBJ2-7	TGTGCCAGTAGTATAGGACAGGGGGCTAACGAGCAGTACTTC	CASSIGQGANEQYF
TRBD1	-	15	TRBV11-2	TRBJ1-4	TGTGCCAGCAGCATTGGACAGGGGGAGACTGAAAAACTGTTTTTT	CASSIGQGETEKLFF
-	-	9	TRBV19	TRBJ1-1	TGTGCCATAGGCACTGAAGCTTTCTTT	CAIGTEAFF
-	-	13	TRBV27	TRBJ1-4	TGTGCCAGCAGAGACGGCCTGAGCGAAAAACTGTTTTTT	CASRDGLSEKLFF
TRBD2	-	18	TRBV4-2	TRBJ2-7	TGTGCCAGCAGCCAAGAGGGGGTGCTAGCGGGTGCCTCCTACGAGCAGTACTTC	CASSQEGVLAGASYEQYF